Here is one TCR beta chain with its context. These data are taken from a study of blood T cells in healthy people across ages. It was with a sample-barcoded 5' primer and a J-beta primer mix that a second PCR of about 6 to 12 cycles was run. TCRdb reanalysed the 5' RACE reads using MiXCR and keeps one entry per CDR3 protein. The sample lists under 2,000,000 distinct CDR3 sequences; about 50% were seen once. Germline assignment: CDR1 MNHEY and CDR2 SMNVEV (reference sequence). This CDR3 has 15 amino acids. V gave up 5 bases and J gave up 11 bases; unmatched junction bases: 16. Sequenced sample: blood. The V gene is TRBV27, the J gene TRBJ2-5, with 8 bases fitting TRBD1. The receptor's source is a woman aged 40 to 50 in good health. The CDR3 loop is CASSARQGPNNEQYF. The CDR3, as DNA: TGTGCCAGCAGTGCTCGACAGGGGCCAAACAATGAGCAGTACTTC.